This TCR beta chain was identified during a study of T-cell memory formation after mild COVID-19. Looking at the study overall: Largely, the TCR clusters proved donor specific.

In its sample, this clonotype was seen a few times. What it binds is unknown. The V segment lost 7 bases and the J segment 3 bases; nucleotides outside the gene matches: 9. The CDR3 is 15 residues long. From germline, CDR1 is MNHNS and CDR2 SASEGT. Via MiXCR, TCRdb re-called the 5' RACE reads, giving one row per CDR3 protein. The table lists some 340,000 distinct CDR3 sequences, about an eighth of them singletons, with over 20% in the top ten. Whole-study findings and limits: Clones that contracted from day 15 to 85 were balanced CD4/CD8, while later expanders leaned CD4+. Several responding clones turned up in pre-infection memory, indicating that cross-reactive memory may have taken part.

This clonotype was obtained from a man aged 18-30 years who had mild COVID-19 (a few samples of this study predate the infection). Cell type and time point are not known. Sequencing was carried out using PBMCs or a T cell subset sorted from them (not recorded which). This sequence joins TRBV6-1 and TRBJ2-5; 9 bases fit TRBD2. The CDR3 protein is CASTPRGGGKETQYF. CDR3 nucleotide sequence: TGTGCCAGCACGCCGCGGGGGGGCGGGAAAGAGACCCAGTACTTC.